These T cell receptor beta chains were read from a single sample in a study of shared clonotypes between healthy human individuals. Profiling relied on immunoSEQ multiplex PCR, and the TCRdb table lists in-frame clones only, not all of them. Of a few hundred thousand clones detected, approximately 70% appear once; the ten largest clones hold approximately 12%. Sequenced material: memory CD4+ T cells sorted from blood. These receptors originate from a man aged 25 to 45 in good health. Each CDR3 is given with its conserved first and last residue. A D gene is named only where the DNA matches it firmly. Rows may omit the clone size; those that give it use once, few, many or a size class.

J gene: TRBJ1-5
D gene: -
CDR3 length: 14
V gene: TRBV9
clone size: -
CDR3 protein: CASSDGQLSQPQHF
CDR3 DNA: TGTGCCAGCAGCGATGGACAGCTGAGTCAGCCCCAGCATTTT

J gene: TRBJ2-7
D gene: -
CDR3 length: 17
V gene: TRBV28
clone size: -
CDR3 protein: CASRGRGSPRDLYEQYF
CDR3 DNA: TGTGCCAGCAGGGGACGGGGCAGCCCCAGGGACCTCTACGAGCAGTACTTC

J gene: TRBJ2-3
D gene: TRBD2
CDR3 length: 14
V gene: TRBV6-4
clone size: -
CDR3 protein: CASSSAGGTDTQYF
CDR3 DNA: TGTGCCAGTTCGTCAGCGGGAGGGACAGATACGCAGTATTTT

J gene: TRBJ2-5
D gene: -
CDR3 length: 11
V gene: TRBV29-1
clone size: -
CDR3 protein: CSVSSVETQYF
CDR3 DNA: TGCAGCGTTTCCTCCGTAGAGACCCAGTACTTC

J gene: TRBJ2-3
D gene: -
CDR3 length: 13
V gene: TRBV5-8
clone size: -
CDR3 protein: CASSTSGARTQYF
CDR3 DNA: TGTGCCAGCAGCACCTCTGGAGCGAGAACGCAGTATTTT

J gene: TRBJ2-7
D gene: TRBD2
CDR3 length: 16
V gene: TRBV7-8
clone size: -
CDR3 protein: CASSPGTSGSYYEQYF
CDR3 DNA: TGTGCCAGCAGCCCGGGGACTAGCGGGAGTTACTACGAGCAGTACTTC

J gene: TRBJ2-3
D gene: -
CDR3 length: 16
V gene: TRBV13
clone size: few
CDR3 protein: CASRGSGRGSTDTQYF
CDR3 DNA: TGTGCCAGCAGGGGATCGGGCAGGGGTAGCACAGATACGCAGTATTTT

J gene: TRBJ2-1
D gene: TRBD2
CDR3 length: 15
V gene: TRBV30
clone size: once
CDR3 protein: CAWTPGTTLYNEQFF
CDR3 DNA: TGTGCCTGGACTCCCGGGACTACACTCTACAATGAGCAGTTCTTC

J gene: TRBJ2-3
D gene: -
CDR3 length: 16
V gene: TRBV27
clone size: -
CDR3 protein: CATRDQKIGYTDTQYF
CDR3 DNA: TGTGCCACCCGGGACCAAAAAATTGGGTACACAGATACGCAGTATTTT

J gene: TRBJ2-3
D gene: -
CDR3 length: 14
V gene: TRBV9
clone size: -
CDR3 protein: CASSVLSGTDTQYF
CDR3 DNA: TGTGCCAGCAGCGTATTAAGCGGCACAGATACGCAGTATTTT

J gene: TRBJ2-7
D gene: -
CDR3 length: 12
V gene: TRBV28
clone size: -
CDR3 protein: CASISDSDEQYF
CDR3 DNA: TGTGCCAGCATCTCGGACAGTGACGAGCAGTACTTC

J gene: TRBJ2-1
D gene: -
CDR3 length: 14
V gene: TRBV5-1
clone size: -
CDR3 protein: CASSYGLGGDEQFF
CDR3 DNA: TGCGCCAGCAGCTACGGACTAGGGGGCGATGAGCAGTTCTTC

J gene: TRBJ2-1
D gene: TRBD2
CDR3 length: 16
V gene: TRBV4-2
clone size: once
CDR3 protein: CASSQVNSGGYNEQFF
CDR3 DNA: TGTGCCAGCAGCCAAGTGAATAGCGGGGGGTACAATGAGCAGTTCTTC

J gene: TRBJ2-3
D gene: TRBD2
CDR3 length: 14
V gene: TRBV2
clone size: -
CDR3 protein: CASRDWDYTDTQYF
CDR3 DNA: TGTGCCAGCAGGGACTGGGACTACACAGATACGCAGTATTTT

J gene: TRBJ2-5
D gene: TRBD2
CDR3 length: 19
V gene: TRBV14
clone size: once
CDR3 protein: CASSEGLAGEVGKRETQYF
CDR3 DNA: TGTGCCAGCAGCGAGGGACTAGCGGGAGAAGTTGGGAAGAGGGAGACCCAGTACTTC

J gene: TRBJ2-5
D gene: -
CDR3 length: 14
V gene: TRBV21-1
clone size: -
CDR3 protein: CASSKKGLVETQYF
CDR3 DNA: TGTGCCAGCAGCAAAAAAGGCCTTGTGGAGACCCAGTACTTC

J gene: TRBJ1-4
D gene: -
CDR3 length: 17
V gene: TRBV23-1
clone size: -
CDR3 protein: CASRPKVSGRGYEKLFF
CDR3 DNA: TGCGCCAGCAGACCGAAAGTCTCGGGAAGAGGCTATGAAAAACTGTTTTTT

J gene: TRBJ2-1
D gene: TRBD2
CDR3 length: 18
V gene: TRBV11-2
clone size: few
CDR3 protein: CASSTESGRAVSYNEQFF
CDR3 DNA: TGTGCCAGCAGCACTGAAAGCGGGAGGGCCGTTTCCTACAATGAGCAGTTCTTC

J gene: TRBJ1-3
D gene: -
CDR3 length: 19
V gene: TRBV10-1
clone size: few
CDR3 protein: CASSESAEGRTRSGNTIYF
CDR3 DNA: TGCGCCAGCAGTGAGTCAGCAGAGGGACGCACGCGCTCTGGAAACACCATATATTTT

J gene: TRBJ1-5
D gene: -
CDR3 length: 13
V gene: TRBV2
clone size: -
CDR3 protein: CASNADGIGPQHF
CDR3 DNA: TGTGCCAGCAACGCCGACGGAATCGGGCCCCAGCATTTT